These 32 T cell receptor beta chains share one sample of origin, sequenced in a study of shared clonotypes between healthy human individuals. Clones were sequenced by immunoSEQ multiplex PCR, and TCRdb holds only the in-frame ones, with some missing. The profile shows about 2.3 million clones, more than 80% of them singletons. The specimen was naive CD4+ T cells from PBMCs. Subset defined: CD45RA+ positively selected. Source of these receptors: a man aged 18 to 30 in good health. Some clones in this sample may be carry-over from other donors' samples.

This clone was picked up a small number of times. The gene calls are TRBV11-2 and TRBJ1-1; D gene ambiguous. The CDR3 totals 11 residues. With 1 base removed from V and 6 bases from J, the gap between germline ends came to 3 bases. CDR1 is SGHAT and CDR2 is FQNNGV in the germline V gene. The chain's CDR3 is CASSLGSEAFF. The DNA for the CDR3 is TGTGCCAGCAGCTTAGGTTCTGAAGCTTTCTTT.

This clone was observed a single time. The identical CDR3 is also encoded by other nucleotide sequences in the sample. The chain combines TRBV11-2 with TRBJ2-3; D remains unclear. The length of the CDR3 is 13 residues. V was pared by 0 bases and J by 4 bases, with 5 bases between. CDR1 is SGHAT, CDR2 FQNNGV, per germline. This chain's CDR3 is CASSLDLSDTQYF. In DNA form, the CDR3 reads TGTGCCAGCAGCTTAGATCTCTCAGATACGCAGTATTTT.

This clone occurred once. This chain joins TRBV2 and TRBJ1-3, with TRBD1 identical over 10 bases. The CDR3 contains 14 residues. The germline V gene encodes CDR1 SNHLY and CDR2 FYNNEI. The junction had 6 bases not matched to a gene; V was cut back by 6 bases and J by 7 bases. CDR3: CASRMTGGANTIYF. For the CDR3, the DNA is TGTGCCAGCAGGATGACAGGGGGCGCGAACACCATATATTTT.

This CDR3 is CAISEVWTSGINEQFF. The CDR3 nucleotides read TGTGCCATCAGTGAAGTGTGGACTAGCGGGATTAATGAGCAGTTCTTC. The chain joins TRBV10-3 to TRBJ2-1; 12 nucleotides agree with TRBD2. The CDR3 is 16 amino acids. Trimming cost V 3 bases and J 7 bases; bases outside gene matches: 7. Germline V gene lookup returns CDR1 ENHRY and CDR2 SYGVKD.

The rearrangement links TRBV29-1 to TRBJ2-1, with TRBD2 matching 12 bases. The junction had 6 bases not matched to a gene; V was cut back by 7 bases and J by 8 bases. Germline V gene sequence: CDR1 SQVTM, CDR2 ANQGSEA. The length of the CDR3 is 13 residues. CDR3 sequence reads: CSGPSGRADEQFF. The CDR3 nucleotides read TGCAGCGGCCCTAGCGGGAGGGCCGATGAGCAGTTCTTC.

The CDR3 DNA reads TGTGCCAGCAGCGTGCTAGGGACAGGGGTTTCCGAGCAGTACTTC. Protein sequence: CASSVLGTGVSEQYF. This chain joins TRBV9 and TRBJ2-7; 10 bases line up with TRBD1. The CDR3 length is 15 residues. V gave up 2 bases and J gave up 6 bases; unmatched junction bases: 8. The V gene's germline CDR1 is SGDLS and CDR2 YYNGEE.

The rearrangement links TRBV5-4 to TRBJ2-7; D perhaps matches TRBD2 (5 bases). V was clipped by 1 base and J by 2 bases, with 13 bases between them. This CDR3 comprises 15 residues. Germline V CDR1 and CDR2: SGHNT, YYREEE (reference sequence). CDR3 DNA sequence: TGTGCCAGCAGCTTGAGGTCGGGGTTTGCCTACGAGCAGTACTTC. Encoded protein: CASSLRSGFAYEQYF. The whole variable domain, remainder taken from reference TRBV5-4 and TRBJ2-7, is ETGVTQSPTHLIKTRGQQVTLRCSSQSGHNTVSWYQQALGQGPQFIFQYYREEENGRGNFPPRFSGLQFPNYSSELNVNALELDDSALYLCASSLRSGFAYEQYFGPGTRLTVT.

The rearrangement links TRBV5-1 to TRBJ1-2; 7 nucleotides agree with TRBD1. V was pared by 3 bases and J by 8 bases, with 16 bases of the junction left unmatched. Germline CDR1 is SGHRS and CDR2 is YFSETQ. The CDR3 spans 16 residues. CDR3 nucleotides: TGCGCCAGCAGCTCTTCTCCGGGACAGCTACTTGGGGGCTACACCTTC. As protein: CASSSSPGQLLGGYTF.

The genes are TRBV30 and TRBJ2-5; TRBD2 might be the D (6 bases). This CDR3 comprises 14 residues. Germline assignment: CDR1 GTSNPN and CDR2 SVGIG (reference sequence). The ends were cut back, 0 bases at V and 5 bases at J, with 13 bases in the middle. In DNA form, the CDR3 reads TGTGCCTGGAGTGTTGGAGGGGCTGTGGAGACCCAGTACTTC. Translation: CAWSVGGAVETQYF.

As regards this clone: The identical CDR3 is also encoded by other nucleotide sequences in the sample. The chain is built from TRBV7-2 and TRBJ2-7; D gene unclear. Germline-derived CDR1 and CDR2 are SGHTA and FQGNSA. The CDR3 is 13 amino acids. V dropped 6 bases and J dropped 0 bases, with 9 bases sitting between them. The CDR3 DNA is TGTGCCAGCAGTCCCCGGAGCTCCTACGAGCAGTACTTC. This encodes CASSPRSSYEQYF.

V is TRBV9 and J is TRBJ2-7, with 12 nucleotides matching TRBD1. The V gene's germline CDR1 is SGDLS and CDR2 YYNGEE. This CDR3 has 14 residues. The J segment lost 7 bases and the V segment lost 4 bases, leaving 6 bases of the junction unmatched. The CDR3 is CASSPGTGGGEQYF. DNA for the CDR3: TGTGCCAGCAGCCCAGGGACAGGGGGCGGTGAGCAGTACTTC.

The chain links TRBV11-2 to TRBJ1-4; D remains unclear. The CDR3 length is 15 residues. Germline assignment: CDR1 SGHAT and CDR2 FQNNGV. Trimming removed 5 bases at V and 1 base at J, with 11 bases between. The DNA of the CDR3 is TGTGCCAGCAGCCCCGTTGGGATAACTAATGAAAAACTGTTTTTT. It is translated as CASSPVGITNEKLFF.

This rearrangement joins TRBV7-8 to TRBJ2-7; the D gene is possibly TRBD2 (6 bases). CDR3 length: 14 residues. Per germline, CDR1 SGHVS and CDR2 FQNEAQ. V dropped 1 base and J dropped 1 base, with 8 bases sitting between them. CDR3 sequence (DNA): TGTGCCAGCAGCTTAGTCGGGGGATCCTACGAGCAGTACTTC. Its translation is CASSLVGGSYEQYF.

As DNA, the CDR3 is TGTGCCAGCAGCCCCAGCGGGAGGCCCTCGACCACCGTTACGCAGTATTTT. Residues: CASSPSGRPSTTVTQYF. V gene TRBV5-4 combines with J gene TRBJ2-3, with 9 bases that match TRBD2. Germline loops: CDR1 SGHNT, CDR2 YYREEE (reference sequence). This CDR3 contains 17 residues. The J segment lost 8 bases and the V segment lost 4 bases, leaving 17 bases of the junction unmatched.

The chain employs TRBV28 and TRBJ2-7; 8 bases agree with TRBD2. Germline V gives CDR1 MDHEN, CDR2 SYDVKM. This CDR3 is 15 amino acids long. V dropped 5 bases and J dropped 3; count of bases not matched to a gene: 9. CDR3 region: CASSADGGLVYEQYF. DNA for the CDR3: TGTGCCAGCAGTGCAGACGGGGGACTAGTCTACGAGCAGTACTTC.

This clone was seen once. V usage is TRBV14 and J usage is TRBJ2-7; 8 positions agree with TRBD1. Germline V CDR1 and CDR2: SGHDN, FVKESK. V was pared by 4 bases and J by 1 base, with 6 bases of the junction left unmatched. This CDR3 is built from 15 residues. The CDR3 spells CASSPPRGRSYEQYF. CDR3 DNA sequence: TGTGCCAGCAGCCCCCCCAGGGGGCGATCCTACGAGCAGTACTTC.

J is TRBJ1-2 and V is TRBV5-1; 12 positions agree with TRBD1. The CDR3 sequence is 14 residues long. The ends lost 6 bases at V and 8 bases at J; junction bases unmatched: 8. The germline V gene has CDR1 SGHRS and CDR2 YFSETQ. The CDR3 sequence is CASTSGTGGVGYTF. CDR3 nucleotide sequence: TGCGCCAGCACCTCCGGGACAGGGGGCGTGGGCTACACCTTC.

The CDR3 is CASGPGEYQETQYF. The CDR3 DNA sequence: TGCGCCAGCGGCCCAGGGGAGTACCAAGAGACCCAGTACTTC. The V and J genes are TRBV5-1 and TRBJ2-5, with D possibly being TRBD1 (6 bases). The CDR3 sequence is 14 residues long. Germline assignment: CDR1 SGHRS and CDR2 YFSETQ. Trimming cost V 7 bases and J 0 bases, with 13 bases left between them. Variable domain in full (rest from reference TRBV5-1 and TRBJ2-5): KAGVTQTPRYLIKTRGQQVTLSCSPISGHRSVSWYQQTPGQGLQFLFEYFSETQRNKGNFPGRFSGRQFSNSRSEMNVSTLELGDSALYLCASGPGEYQETQYFGPGTRLLVL.

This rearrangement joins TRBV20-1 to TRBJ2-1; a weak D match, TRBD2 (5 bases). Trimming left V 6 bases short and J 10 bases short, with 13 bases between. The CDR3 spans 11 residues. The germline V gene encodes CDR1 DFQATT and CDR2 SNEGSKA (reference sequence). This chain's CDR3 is CSAPPGGEQFF. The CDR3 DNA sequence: TGCAGTGCCCCCCCGGGCGGGGAGCAGTTCTTC.

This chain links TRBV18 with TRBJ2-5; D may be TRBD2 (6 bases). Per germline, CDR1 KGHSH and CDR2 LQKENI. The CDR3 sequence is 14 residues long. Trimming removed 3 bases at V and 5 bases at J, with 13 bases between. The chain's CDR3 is CASSPSGSGETQYF. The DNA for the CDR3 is TGTGCCAGCTCACCGAGCGGGTCCGGGGAGACCCAGTACTTC.

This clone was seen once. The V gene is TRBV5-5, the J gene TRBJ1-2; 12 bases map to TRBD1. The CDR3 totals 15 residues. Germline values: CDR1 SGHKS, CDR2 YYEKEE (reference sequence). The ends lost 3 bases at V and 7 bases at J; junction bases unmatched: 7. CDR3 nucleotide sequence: TGTGCCAGCAGCTGGGGGACAGGGGGCACCGGTGGCTACACCTTC. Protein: CASSWGTGGTGGYTF. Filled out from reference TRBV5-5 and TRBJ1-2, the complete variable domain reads DAGVTQSPTHLIKTRGQQVTLRCSPISGHKSVSWYQQVLGQGPQFIFQYYEKEERGRGNFPDRFSARQFPNYSSELNVNALLLGDSALYLCASSWGTGGTGGYTFGSGTRLTVV.

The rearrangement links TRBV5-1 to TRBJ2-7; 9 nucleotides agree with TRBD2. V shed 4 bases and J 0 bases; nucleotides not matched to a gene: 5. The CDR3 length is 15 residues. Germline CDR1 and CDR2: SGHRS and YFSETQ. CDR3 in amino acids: CASSPNSGSSYEQYF. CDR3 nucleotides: TGCGCCAGCAGCCCGAATAGCGGGAGCTCCTACGAGCAGTACTTC.

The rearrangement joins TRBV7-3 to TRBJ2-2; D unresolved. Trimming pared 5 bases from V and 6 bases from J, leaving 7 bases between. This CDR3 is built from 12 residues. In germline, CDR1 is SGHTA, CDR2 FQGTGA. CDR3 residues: CASSPNPGELFF. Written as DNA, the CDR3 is TGTGCCAGCAGCCCCAACCCCGGGGAGCTGTTTTTT.

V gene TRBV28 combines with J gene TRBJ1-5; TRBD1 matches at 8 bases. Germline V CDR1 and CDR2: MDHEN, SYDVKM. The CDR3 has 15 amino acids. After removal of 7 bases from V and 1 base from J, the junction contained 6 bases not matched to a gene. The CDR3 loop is CASNSQGASNQPQHF. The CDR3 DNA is TGTGCCAGCAATTCGCAGGGGGCGAGCAATCAGCCCCAGCATTTT.

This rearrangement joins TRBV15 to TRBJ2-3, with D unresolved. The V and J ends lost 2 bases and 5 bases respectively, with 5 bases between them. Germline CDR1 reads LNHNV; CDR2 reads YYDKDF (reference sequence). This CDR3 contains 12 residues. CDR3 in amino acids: CATSRPKDTQYF. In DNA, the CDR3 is TGTGCCACCAGCAGACCAAAAGATACGCAGTATTTT.

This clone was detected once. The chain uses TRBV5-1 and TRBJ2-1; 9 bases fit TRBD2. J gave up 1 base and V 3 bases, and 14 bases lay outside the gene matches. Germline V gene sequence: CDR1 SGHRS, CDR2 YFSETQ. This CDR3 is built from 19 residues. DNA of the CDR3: TGCGCCAGCAGCTCAAGCGGGAGGTCTTCCTCATCATCCTACAATGAGCAGTTCTTC. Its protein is CASSSSGRSSSSSYNEQFF.

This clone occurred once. CDR3 region: CASSFPLLRDSTNTGELFF. The CDR3 bases are TGTGCCAGCAGTTTCCCACTACTCCGGGACAGTACGAACACCGGGGAGCTGTTTTTT. The chain uses TRBV28 and TRBJ2-2; 7 bases line up with TRBD1. The junction had 13 bases not matched to a gene; V was cut back by 3 bases and J by 0 bases. Germline V gene lookup returns CDR1 MDHEN and CDR2 SYDVKM. The CDR3 runs to 19 residues.

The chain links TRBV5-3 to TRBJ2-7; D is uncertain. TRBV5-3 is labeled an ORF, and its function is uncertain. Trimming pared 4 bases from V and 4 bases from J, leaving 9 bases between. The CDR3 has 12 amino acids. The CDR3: CARSPALYEQYF. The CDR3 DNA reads TGTGCCAGAAGCCCGGCGTTATACGAGCAGTACTTC.

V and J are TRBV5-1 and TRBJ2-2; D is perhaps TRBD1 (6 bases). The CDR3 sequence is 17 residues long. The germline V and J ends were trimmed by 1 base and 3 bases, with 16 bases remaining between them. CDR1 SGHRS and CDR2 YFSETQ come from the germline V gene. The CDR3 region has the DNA TGCGCCAGCAGCTTGTCCTCCCAGGGGCCGGACACCGGGGAGCTGTTTTTT. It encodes CASSLSSQGPDTGELFF.

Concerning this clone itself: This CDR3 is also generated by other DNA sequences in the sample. DNA for the CDR3: TGCGCCAGCAGCCCGTCTGGGGCCAACGTCCTGACTTTC. It yields the protein CASSPSGANVLTF. The chain combines TRBV4-1 with TRBJ2-6, with D unresolved. V lost 4 bases to trimming and J lost 1 base, with 2 bases between them. The CDR3 has 13 residues. Germline V lookup: CDR1 MGHRA, CDR2 YSYEKL.

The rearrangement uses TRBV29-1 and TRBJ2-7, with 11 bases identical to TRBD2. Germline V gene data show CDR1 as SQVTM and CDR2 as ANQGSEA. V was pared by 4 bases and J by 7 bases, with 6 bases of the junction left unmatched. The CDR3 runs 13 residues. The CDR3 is CSVVAGGPGEQYF. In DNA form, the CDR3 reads TGCAGCGTTGTAGCGGGAGGGCCAGGGGAGCAGTACTTC.

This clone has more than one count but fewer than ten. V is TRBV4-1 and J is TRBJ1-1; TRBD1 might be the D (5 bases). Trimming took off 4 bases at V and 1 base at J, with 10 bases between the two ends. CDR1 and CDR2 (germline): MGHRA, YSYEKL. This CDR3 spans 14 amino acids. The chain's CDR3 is CASSRVTGNTEAFF. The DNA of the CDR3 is TGCGCCAGCAGCCGAGTCACAGGGAACACTGAAGCTTTCTTT.